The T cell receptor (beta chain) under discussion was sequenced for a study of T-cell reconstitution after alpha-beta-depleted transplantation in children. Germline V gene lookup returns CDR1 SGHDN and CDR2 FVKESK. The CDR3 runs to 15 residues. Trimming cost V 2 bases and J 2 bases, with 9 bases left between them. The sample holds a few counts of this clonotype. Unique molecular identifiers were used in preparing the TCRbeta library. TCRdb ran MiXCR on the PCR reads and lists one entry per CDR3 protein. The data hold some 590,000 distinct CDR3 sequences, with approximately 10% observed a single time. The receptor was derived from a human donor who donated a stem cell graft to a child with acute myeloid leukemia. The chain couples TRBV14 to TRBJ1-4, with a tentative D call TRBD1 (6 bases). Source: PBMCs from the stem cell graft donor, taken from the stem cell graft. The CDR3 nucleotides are TGTGCCAGCAGCCAAACAGGGATCACTAATGAAAAACTGTTTTTT. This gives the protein CASSQTGITNEKLFF.